The TCR beta chain under discussion was sequenced for a study of T cell repertoires in cytomegalovirus infection (dated by TCRdb to about 2019). Looking at the study overall: Because public TCR beta signatures pointed to carriage of CMV infection together with the matching HLA type, the HLA type of each donor mattered for the analysis. General study outcomes and caveats: In both this cohort and an independent approximately 400-donor cohort, the cumulative frequency of public TCR beta family members distinguished carriers of CMV infection plus the relevant HLA type. The ex vivo response was dominated by HLA-C-restricted CMV-specific TCR beta clonotypes, which also provided the single most frequent clonotype in two of eight donors.

Sequencing was performed on an Illumina HiSeq 1500. The public reads were reprocessed in TCRdb via fastp at Q25 and MiXCR, keeping in-frame beta chains. When rows share a CDR3 protein, they turn into one entry using the most common DNA and genes. Here the sample has roughly 600,000 distinct CDR3 sequences; approximately 24% occur a single time. The ten largest clones add up to roughly 8% of the sample. Based on the germline V gene, the CDR1 and CDR2 sequences are SNHLY and FYNNEI. The CDR3 covers 15 residues, taking in both the cysteine and the phenylalanine. Only CDR3 DNA remains: 45 bases, in frame from the first base. The V and J ends are trimmed by 2 bases and 9 bases, leaving 16 bases between them. As concerns this clonotype: Its target antigen remains unknown. The input lacks base qualities; no much larger clone sits a single base away.

The clonotype comes from a human donor in good health (CMV status not recorded). Some clones in this sample may be carry-over from other donors' samples. Sequencing was carried out using CD8+ T cells from PBMCs. The V gene is TRBV2 and the J gene is TRBJ2-2; the best D guess is TRBD1, with 6 bases matching. DNA sequence: TGTGCCAGCAGTGAAATAGCTACAGGGTATTGGGAGCTGTTTTTT. It codes for CASSEIATGYWELFF. Supplemented by the reference TRBV2 and TRBJ2-2 proteins around the CDR3, the complete variable domain is EPEVTQTPSHQVTQMGQEVILRCVPISNHLYFYWYRQILGQKVEFLVSFYNNEISEKSEIFDDQFSVERPDGSNFTLKIRSTKLEDSAMYFCASSEIATGYWELFFGEGSRLTVL.